Many counts were recorded for the clone carrying this T cell receptor (beta chain). Its antigen is not identified. This entry comes from a study of blood T cells in healthy people across ages. Findings and limits, study-wide: Diversity figures based on one million T cells were deemed too low.

Combining a sample-barcoded 5' primer with a J-beta primer mix, a second PCR ran for roughly 6 to 12 cycles. TCRdb re-analysed the 5' RACE reads in MiXCR, keeping a single row per CDR3 protein. The sample lists 1.5 million to 2 million distinct CDR3 sequences; roughly 28% were seen once. The CDR3 covers 16 residues. CDR1 and CDR2 from the germline V gene are DFQATT and SNEGSKA (reference sequence). J lost 7 bases, V lost 2 bases, and 13 bases had no gene match. Healthy Caucasian individuals from Russia aged about 6 to 90 were enrolled as donors. The material sequenced was blood. V is TRBV20-1 and J is TRBJ2-3; TRBD2 matches at 9 bases. The clonotype originates from a woman aged 25 to 39 in good health. This chain's CDR3 is CSARYGGLAAGNTQYF. The CDR3, as DNA: TGCAGTGCTAGATACGGGGGACTAGCCGCAGGAAATACGCAGTATTTT.